Given below is one T cell receptor beta chain in context. Its antigen remains unidentified. Here immunoSEQ multiplex PCR was the method, and the copy in TCRdb shows in-frame clones only, minus some. The top ten hold less than 9.5% of the sample, which has 100,000 or so clones, 88% seen once. This entry belongs to a study of T cell responses to AZD1222 COVID-19 vaccine. The study's findings and limits: Unmutated variant regions are reportedly targeted by nearly half of spike-specific TCRs. Baseline seropositivity characterized only six AZD1222 recipients. White British people made up most donors, females outnumbered males, and clonal diversity was possibly underestimated.

Germline V gene lookup returns CDR1 SGHTA and CDR2 FQGNSA. V trimming: 1 base; J trimming: 4 bases; junction bases outside the gene matches: 1. The CDR3 spans 15 residues. This sequence originates from an adult in good health. The sequences come from peripheral blood, collected on day 0 of AZD1222 vaccination. This sequence joins TRBV7-2 and TRBJ2-7; 13 nucleotides align to TRBD2. CDR3 bases: TGTGCCAGCAGCTTAGGGACTAGCGGGAGTTACGAGCAGTACTTC. This translates into CASSLGTSGSYEQYF.